This T cell receptor beta chain is from a study of molecular identifiers for immune sequencing clone quantification. Study background: The replicate experiment used RNA from approximately 20,000 or 100,000 naive CD8 cells. This RNA was split into five aliquots, and four of them were sequenced.

Findings and limits, study-wide: Clones above 20 RNA copies held over 98% of effector molecules, under 1% in naive cells. Jurkat TCR RNA spiked in from one cell could reportedly be detected among 1 million or so naive cells.

CDR1 MDHEN and CDR2 SYDVKM come from the germline V gene. The CDR3 sequence is 14 residues long. With 6 bases clipped from V and 4 bases from J, the junction kept 4 bases outside the gene matches. Researchers sorted naive CD8 T cells as cells that were CD8+CD4-CCR7+CD45RA+. MiXCR was run by TCRdb on the PCR reads, yielding one entry per CDR3 protein. Here the sample spans about 40,000 distinct CDR3 sequences, under 20% being singletons. This clonotype appeared many times. Its antigen is as yet unknown. The sequenced material came from naive CD8+ T cells from blood, with Jurkat cell RNA spiked in. Regarding subset: FACS-sorted CD8+CD4-CCR7+CD45RA+ naive T cells. The clonotype comes from a human donor in good health. Some libraries in this study had Jurkat cell RNA spiked in. This sequence joins TRBV28 and TRBJ2-1; 9 bases line up with TRBD1. The CDR3, as DNA: TGTGCCAGCAGCTCCGGACAGGGGTACAATGAGCAGTTCTTC. This codes for CASSSGQGYNEQFF.